This record concerns one T cell receptor beta chain sequence. The sample comes from a study of blood T cell repertoires in COVID-19. Study summary: The study drew acute and convalescent COVID-19 samples from the United States, Italy and Spain. T cells, B-cell-depleted T cells, or PBMCs supplied cDNA or gDNA.

Authors' analysis steps: Amplification of reference gene primers provided the estimated nucleated cell counts. Sequencing used immunoSEQ multiplex PCR; TCRdb keeps in-frame clones, though not all of them. The V and J calls and clone size are taken from that table; D and trimming were inferred from the DNA. The data hold about 110,000 clones, with roughly 84% observed a single time. Germline CDR1 is SQVTM and CDR2 is ANQGSEA. This CDR3 is 14 amino acids long. V was pared by 3 bases and J by 5 bases, with 15 bases between. The sequenced material came from peripheral blood. The sequence derives from a woman in her 70s with acute or convalescent COVID-19. The J gene is TRBJ2-3, the V gene TRBV29-1, with D maybe TRBD1 (7 bases). The DNA of the CDR3 is TGCAGCGTTGATGGAGGGGGCTCAATAGATACGCAGTATTTT. It translates to CSVDGGGSIDTQYF.